One and the same sample provided the 27 T cell receptor beta chains below, sequenced in a study of immune heterogeneity within non-small cell lung tumors. Amplification of the TCR beta CDR3 was achieved through multiplex PCR with 32 V and 13 J primers. TCRdb passed the multiplex PCR reads through MiXCR, listing each CDR3 protein once. This repertoire shows approximately 4,500 distinct CDR3 sequences, roughly 24% found once; its top ten account for around 12%. Bulk tumor genomic DNA served as template, at around 600 ng per sample. Several widely spaced biopsies per primary tumor were taken during surgery. Curative surgery was undertaken by patients, who had untreated, newly diagnosed non-small cell lung cancer. Source material: lung tumor tissue. These TCRs come from a man in his 60s with non-small cell lung cancer.

This clonotype was seen a few times. The V gene is TRBV28, the J gene TRBJ2-3; 10 nucleotides match TRBD2. Germline assignment: CDR1 MDHEN and CDR2 SYDVKM. Losses at the gene ends were 1 base for V and 5 bases for J; bases not matched to a gene: 9. This CDR3 region has 17 residues. The CDR3 sequence: CASSLFYTTSGLDTQYF. The CDR3 DNA follows: TGTGCCAGCAGTTTATTTTACACGACTAGCGGGCTAGATACGCAGTATTTT.

The chain uses TRBV12-3 or TRBV12-4 and TRBJ2-3; D is unresolved. The CDR3 runs 13 residues. Trimming took off 5 bases at V and 7 bases at J, with 13 bases between the two ends. The CDR3 coding sequence is TGTGCCAGCAGTCCCTCGTCTGGGTATACGCAGTATTTT. Translating it yields CASSPSSGYTQYF.

Only a few counts were recorded for this clonotype. The V call is TRBV5-1, the J call TRBJ1-1; D remains unclear. The germline V gene encodes CDR1 SGHRS and CDR2 YFSETQ. This CDR3 spans 13 amino acids. Trimming took off 2 bases at V and 5 bases at J, with 10 bases between the two ends. The CDR3 loop reads CASSLGVQTEAFF. The DNA of the CDR3 is TGCGCCAGCAGCTTAGGAGTTCAGACTGAAGCTTTCTTT.

This clonotype has just a few counts. The chain is built from TRBV5-1 and TRBJ1-1, with no clear D. CDR1 SGHRS and CDR2 YFSETQ come from the germline V gene. Between the trimmed V and J ends, which lost 2 bases and 0 bases, there was a span of 14 bases. The CDR3 has 16 amino acids. CDR3 nucleotide sequence: TGCGCCAGCAGCTTTATAGGCCCCGGTCTGAACACTGAAGCTTTCTTT. Its protein is CASSFIGPGLNTEAFF.

This clonotype came up a few times. V and J are TRBV6-5 and TRBJ1-1; 7 bases are a match to TRBD1. The CDR3 spans 13 residues. Trimming cost V 0 bases and J 5 bases; bases outside gene matches: 0. The germline V gene has CDR1 MNHEY and CDR2 SVGAGI. CDR3 sequence reads: CASSYSTGTEAFF. The CDR3 DNA reads TGTGCCAGCAGTTACTCGACAGGGACTGAAGCTTTCTTT.

This clonotype was observed a few times. DNA for the CDR3: TGCGCCAGCAGTGAGTTTAAGGGGCGGGATCAGCCCCAGCATTTT. As protein: CASSEFKGRDQPQHF. The chain links TRBV10-2 to TRBJ1-5; TRBD1 is a possible D gene (5 bases). Trimming shortened V by 1 base and J by 5 bases, and 12 bases separated the two germline ends. The germline V gene encodes CDR1 WSHSY and CDR2 SAAADI. CDR3 length equals 15 residues.

About this clonotype: Since a much larger clone is just one base distant, this may be a read error. This sequence joins TRBV6-2 or TRBV6-3 and TRBJ2-3; a weak D match, TRBD2 (7 bases). V was shortened by 5 bases and J by 3 bases, with 21 bases between the two germline ends. This CDR3 spans 17 amino acids. Germline-derived CDR1 and CDR2 are MNHEY and SVGEGT. CDR3 coding DNA: TGTGCCAGCAGTGAAGAAGGGGGACCAGCGGGAACAGATACGCAGTATTTT. Its translation: CASSEEGGPAGTDTQYF.

The rearrangement uses TRBV6-4 and TRBJ2-7, with 12 bases matching TRBD1. V gave up 5 bases and J gave up 5 bases; unmatched junction bases: 4. In germline, CDR1 is MRHNA, CDR2 SNTAGT. This CDR3 contains 14 residues. This CDR3 reads CASSSGTGGDEQYF. The CDR3 region has the DNA TGTGCCAGCAGTTCCGGGACAGGGGGCGACGAGCAGTACTTC.

Relative to its sample, this clonotype is medium-sized. The chain is built from TRBV2 and TRBJ2-7; TRBD1 matches at 7 bases. The junction had 4 bases not matched to a gene; V was cut back by 8 bases and J by 0 bases. CDR1 and CDR2 (germline): SNHLY, FYNNEI. This CDR3 is built from 13 residues. The CDR3 protein is CASAWDSSYEQYF. CDR3 nucleotide sequence: TGTGCCAGCGCCTGGGACAGCTCCTACGAGCAGTACTTC. The full variable domain, with the rest looked up from reference TRBV2 and TRBJ2-7, is EPEVTQTPSHQVTQMGQEVILRCVPISNHLYFYWYRQILGQKVEFLVSFYNNEISEKSEIFDDQFSVERPDGSNFTLKIRSTKLEDSAMYFCASAWDSSYEQYFGPGTRLTVT.

A word on this clonotype: A much larger clonotype is one base distant, so this may be a read error. V and J are TRBV7-2 and TRBJ2-7; TRBD1 is a possible D gene (7 bases). V shed 1 base and J shed 3 bases, with 22 bases lying between them. This CDR3 contains 18 residues. Germline CDR1 and CDR2: SGHTA and FQGNSA. The CDR3 here is CASSLVGGGSERDYEQYF. CDR3 bases: TGTGCCAGCAGCTTAGTTGGAGGGGGCTCGGAGAGGGACTACGAGCAGTACTTC.

The table lists this clonotype with a few counts. This chain links TRBV27 with TRBJ2-7, with D unresolved. The CDR3 is 12 amino acids. Germline CDR1 reads MNHEY; CDR2 reads SMNVEV (reference sequence). Between the trimmed V and J ends, which lost 0 bases and 3 bases, there was a span of 3 bases. For the CDR3, the DNA is TGTGCCAGCAGTTTATCTGGCTACGAGCAGTACTTC. Amino acid sequence: CASSLSGYEQYF.

This chain connects TRBV5-5 to TRBJ1-2; 8 nucleotides line up with TRBD1. Germline lookup yields CDR1 SGHKS and CDR2 YYEKEE (reference sequence). The CDR3 length is 14 residues. Trimming took 4 bases from V and 4 from J; bases not matched to a gene: 6. CDR3 in DNA: TGTGCCAGCAGCCAAGGGACAGGTTTCTATGGCTACACCTTC. Residues: CASSQGTGFYGYTF.

For this clonotype: At one boundary the junction diverges from the germline segment, which might be a read error. The rearrangement uses TRBV5-1 and TRBJ2-2; possible D gene TRBD2, 5 bases. CDR3 length: 15 residues. Germline V gene data show CDR1 as SGHRS and CDR2 as YFSETQ. This chain's CDR3 is CASSLLAENTGELLF. CDR3 nucleotide sequence: TGCGCCAGCAGCTTGTTGGCCGAAAACACCGGGGAGCTGCTTTTT.

This clonotype was observed a single time. J is TRBJ2-3 and V is TRBV14, with 13 bases that match TRBD2. Germline V lookup: CDR1 SGHDN, CDR2 FVKESK. V shed 4 bases and J 6 bases; nucleotides not matched to a gene: 4. This CDR3 contains 15 residues. As DNA, the CDR3 is TGTGCCAGCAGCCCGACTAGCGGGAGGATTGATACGCAGTATTTT. Protein product: CASSPTSGRIDTQYF.

The chain combines TRBV5-4 with TRBJ2-7; D is uncertain. In germline, CDR1 is SGHNT, CDR2 YYREEE (reference sequence). This CDR3 comprises 14 residues. The V end lost 0 bases, the J end lost 5 bases, and 12 bases lay between the germline ends. CDR3 protein: CASSLEARRDEQYF. In nucleotides, the CDR3 is TGTGCCAGCAGCTTGGAGGCCAGGAGAGACGAGCAGTACTTC.

This clonotype was detected only a few times. The CDR3 sequence is CASSPGLAGADTQYF. CDR3 in DNA: TGTGCCAGCAGCCCCGGACTAGCGGGAGCAGATACGCAGTATTTT. The chain is built from TRBV3-1 and TRBJ2-3, with 13 bases identical to TRBD2. The ends lost 4 bases at V and 4 bases at J; junction bases unmatched: 2. CDR1 is LGHDT, CDR2 YNNKEL, per germline (reference sequence). The CDR3 totals 15 residues.

This clonotype is termed medium-sized. The chain has TRBV6-6 and TRBJ1-1; the D is unclear. Germline V CDR1 and CDR2: MNHNY, SVGAGI (reference sequence). This CDR3 has 13 amino acids. Trimming removed 1 base from V and 12 bases from J, with 15 bases in between. The CDR3 nucleotides are TGTGCCAGCAGTTACTACCCGAAAACGGGAACTTTCTTT. This codes for CASSYYPKTGTFF.

This clonotype is medium-sized by share. The V and J genes are TRBV28 and TRBJ1-5, with D uncertain. The germline gives CDR1 MDHEN, CDR2 SYDVKM. The CDR3 runs 10 residues. The V gene lost 6 bases and the J gene lost 10 bases, with 7 bases spanning the gap. The CDR3 loop is CASRRGPQHF. DNA for the CDR3: TGTGCCAGCAGACGGGGACCCCAGCATTTT.

J is TRBJ2-2 and V is TRBV6-1, with D maybe TRBD2 (6 bases). V lost 4 bases and J 6 bases, leaving 9 bases between the germline ends. CDR3 length: 13 amino acids. Germline CDR1 reads MNHNS; CDR2 reads SASEGT. The CDR3 region is CASSVRGPGELFF. The CDR3 nucleotides are TGTGCCAGCAGTGTGCGGGGACCCGGGGAGCTGTTTTTT.

In this sample, this clonotype is medium-sized. The CDR3 DNA reads TGTGCCAGTACTCAGGGGACTGAAGCTTTCTTT. Its protein is CASTQGTEAFF. J is TRBJ1-1 and V is TRBV19; possibly TRBD1 for D (6 bases). The CDR3 is 11 amino acids. Per the germline V gene, CDR1 is LNHDA and CDR2 is SQIVND (reference sequence). The V gene lost 7 bases and the J gene lost 5 bases, with 8 bases spanning the gap.

The V gene is TRBV2, the J gene TRBJ1-2; D remains ambiguous. Trimming pared 3 bases from V and 3 bases from J, leaving 8 bases between. This CDR3 region has 13 residues. Germline V gene data show CDR1 as SNHLY and CDR2 as FYNNEI. The CDR3 loop is CASSDLQYYGYTF. CDR3 sequence (DNA): TGTGCCAGCAGTGATCTCCAGTACTATGGCTACACCTTC.

This clonotype counts as medium-sized (0.01 to 0.1%). CDR3 in amino acids: CASKTPGTGAEAFF. CDR3 nucleotide sequence: TGTGCCAGCAAGACCCCTGGGACAGGGGCTGAAGCTTTCTTT. The chain combines TRBV28 with TRBJ1-1, with 10 bases matching TRBD1. The length of the CDR3 is 14 residues. The V segment lost 7 bases and the J segment 6 bases; nucleotides outside the gene matches: 8. Germline V lookup: CDR1 MDHEN, CDR2 SYDVKM.

This rearrangement joins TRBV20-1 to TRBJ2-7, with 10 bases aligning to TRBD1. The CDR3 runs to 16 residues. CDR1 DFQATT and CDR2 SNEGSKA come from the germline V gene (reference sequence). V was pared by 1 base and J by 5 bases, with 11 bases of the junction left unmatched. This chain's CDR3 is CSARGLASTGGDEQYF. The CDR3 DNA reads TGCAGTGCTAGAGGCCTGGCGTCGACAGGGGGCGACGAGCAGTACTTC.

By sample share, this clonotype is medium-sized. The genes are TRBV2 and TRBJ2-7; TRBD2 might be the D (5 bases). Trimming took 2 bases from V and 1 from J, leaving 9 bases between them. The CDR3 is 14 amino acids. Germline V lookup: CDR1 SNHLY, CDR2 FYNNEI. The CDR3 bases are TGTGCCAGCAGTGAAACTAGAGGGTCCTACGAGCAGTACTTC. Its translation: CASSETRGSYEQYF.

In its sample, this clonotype is medium-sized (0.01 to 0.1%). The rearrangement links TRBV20-1 to TRBJ2-7, with 9 bases matching TRBD2. Germline assignment: CDR1 DFQATT and CDR2 SNEGSKA (reference sequence). The J segment lost 3 bases and the V segment lost 1 base, leaving 7 bases of the junction unmatched. There are 15 residues in the CDR3. The CDR3 here is CSARGRGLALYEQYF. CDR3 DNA: TGCAGTGCTAGAGGAAGGGGACTAGCTCTCTACGAGCAGTACTTC.

The chain has TRBV27 and TRBJ2-1; 10 bases agree with TRBD2. In germline, CDR1 is MNHEY, CDR2 SMNVEV (reference sequence). This CDR3 has 17 residues. The CDR3 is CPFHPRAGGPMRNEQFF. CDR3 sequence (DNA): TGTCCATTCCACCCTCGAGCGGGAGGGCCCATGAGGAATGAGCAGTTCTTC.

This chain uses TRBV7-9 with TRBJ2-7; no reliable D call. V lost 5 bases and J 7 bases, leaving 21 bases between the germline ends. Germline V gene sequence: CDR1 SEHNR, CDR2 FQNEAQ (reference sequence). CDR3 length: 15 residues. CDR3 DNA: TGTGCCAGCAGCGCCGGCCCCGGGTATTCGGGTGAGCAGTACTTC. This encodes CASSAGPGYSGEQYF.